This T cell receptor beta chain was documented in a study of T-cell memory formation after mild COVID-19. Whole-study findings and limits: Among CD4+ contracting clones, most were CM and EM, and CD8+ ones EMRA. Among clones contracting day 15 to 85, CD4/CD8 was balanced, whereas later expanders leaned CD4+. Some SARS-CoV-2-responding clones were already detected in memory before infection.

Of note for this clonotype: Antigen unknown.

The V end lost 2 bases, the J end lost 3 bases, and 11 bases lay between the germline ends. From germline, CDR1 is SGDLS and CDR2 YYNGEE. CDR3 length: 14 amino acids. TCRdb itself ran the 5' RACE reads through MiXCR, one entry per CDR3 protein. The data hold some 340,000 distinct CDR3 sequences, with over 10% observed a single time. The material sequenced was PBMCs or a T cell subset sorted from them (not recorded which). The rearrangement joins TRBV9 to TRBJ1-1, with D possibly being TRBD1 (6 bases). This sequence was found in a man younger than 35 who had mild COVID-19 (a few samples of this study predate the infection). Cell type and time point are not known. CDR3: CASSVRGGDTEAFF. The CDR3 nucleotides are TGTGCCAGCAGCGTCCGAGGGGGAGACACTGAAGCTTTCTTT.